The entry that follows covers one TCR beta chain sequence. Its specificity is not known. This sample was included in a study of T cell responses to AZD1222 COVID-19 vaccine. The CDR3 length is 14 residues. CDR1 and CDR2 from the germline V gene are KGHSH and LQKENI. V was shortened by 4 bases and J by 1 base, with 10 bases between the two germline ends. Clones were read by immunoSEQ multiplex PCR, and TCRdb kept only the in-frame ones, dropping some. The table includes approximately 100,000 clones, approximately 90% detected once. Study findings and constraints: Baseline seropositivity characterized only a handful of AZD1222 recipients.

The origin of this receptor is an adult in good health. The V call is TRBV18, the J call TRBJ1-1; D call uncertain. The sequenced sample was peripheral blood, obtained on day 0 of AZD1222 vaccination. The CDR3 region has the DNA TGTGCCAGCTCACTTGTGGACGGGAACACTGAAGCTTTCTTT. Residues: CASSLVDGNTEAFF.